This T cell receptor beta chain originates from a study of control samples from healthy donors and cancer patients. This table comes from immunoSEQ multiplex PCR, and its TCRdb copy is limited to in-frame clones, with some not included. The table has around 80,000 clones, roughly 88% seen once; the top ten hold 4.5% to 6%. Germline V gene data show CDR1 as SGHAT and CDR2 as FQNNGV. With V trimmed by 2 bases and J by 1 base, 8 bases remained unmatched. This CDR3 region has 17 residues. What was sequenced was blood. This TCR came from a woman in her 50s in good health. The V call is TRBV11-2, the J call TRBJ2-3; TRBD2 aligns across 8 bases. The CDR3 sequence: CASSLSLVRGGTDTQYF. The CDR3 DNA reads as TGTGCCAGCAGCTTAAGTCTTGTGCGGGGGGGCACAGATACGCAGTATTTT.